A single sample gave rise to the 5 T cell receptor beta chains below, sequenced in a study of response to subunit inactivated influenza vaccine. TCRdb re-called the RT-PCR reads through MiXCR, storing one row per CDR3 protein. The data contain fewer than 650,000 distinct CDR3 sequences, roughly 13% of them singletons. The specimen was PBMCs from blood, collected roughly 46 days after vaccination. The receptor source for this set is a man aged 45 to 65 who received an inactivated influenza vaccine.

DNA for the CDR3: TGCGCCAGCAGTGACGGGGAGTCATATGGCTACACCTTC. As protein: CASSDGESYGYTF. The gene calls are TRBV10-1 and TRBJ1-2; D gene unclear. V was shortened by 3 bases and J by 5 bases, with 10 bases between the two germline ends. CDR3 size: 13 residues. Germline CDR1 is WNHNN and CDR2 is SYGVQD (reference sequence).

Only a few counts were recorded for this clonotype. V usage is TRBV5-4 and J usage is TRBJ2-1, with 10 nucleotides matching TRBD1. Germline V lookup: CDR1 SGHNT, CDR2 YYREEE (reference sequence). The CDR3 contains 16 residues. The J segment lost 1 base and the V segment lost 4 bases, leaving 5 bases of the junction unmatched. The CDR3: CASSTRDRGSYNEQFF. For the CDR3, the DNA is TGTGCCAGCAGCACCCGGGACAGGGGTTCCTACAATGAGCAGTTCTTC.

This clonotype appeared once. The V and J genes are TRBV28 and TRBJ2-7; 8 bases map to TRBD1. Trimming cost V 6 bases and J 7 bases; bases outside gene matches: 14. The CDR3 is 15 residues long. CDR1 is MDHEN and CDR2 is SYDVKM in the germline V gene. The CDR3 DNA follows: TGTGCCAGCAGCCGACAGACAGGGGTCCTTTGGGAGCAGTACTTC. It yields the protein CASSRQTGVLWEQYF.

The chain is built from TRBV7-2 and TRBJ2-7; the D is unclear. The CDR3 covers 11 residues. Trimming cost V 5 bases and J 4 bases, with 6 bases left between them. The germline gives CDR1 SGHTA, CDR2 FQGNSA. The CDR3 loop is CASSKLYEQYF. CDR3 sequence (DNA): TGTGCCAGCAGCAAACTTTACGAGCAGTACTTC.

A note on this clonotype: Relative to the germline gene, one junction end is altered; a read error may explain this. V and J are TRBV28 and TRBJ2-6; TRBD1 matches 8 bases. The CDR3 runs 19 residues. CDR1 MDHEN and CDR2 SYDVKM come from the germline V gene. CDR3 region: CASCLRRRGLSTGANVLTF. CDR3 bases: TGTGCCAGCTGTTTACGCCGCAGGGGGCTATCTACTGGGGCCAACGTCCTGACTTTC.